Many counts were recorded for the clone carrying this T cell receptor (beta chain). The target antigen is unknown. TCRdb itself ran the 5' RACE reads through MiXCR, one entry per CDR3 protein. The table has about 540,000 distinct CDR3 sequences, about 13% seen once. This sample was included in a study of CD8 T cells in ankylosing spondylitis. Study-level results: A motif in TCR beta, a set of 8 or 9 highly homologous variants, appeared characteristic of ankylosing spondylitis blood.

The CDR3 runs 15 residues. Trimming at V came to 1 base and at J to 4 bases, leaving 6 bases not matched to a gene. Germline assignment: CDR1 LGHNA and CDR2 YNFKEQ. The sequenced sample consisted of blood, either unsorted or a sorted T cell fraction (not recorded which). The source of this sequence is a male donor with ankylosing spondylitis. The chain couples TRBV4-2 to TRBJ2-7; TRBD2 matches at 8 bases. CDR3 protein: CASSQAGRALYEQYF. The CDR3, as DNA: TGTGCCAGCAGCCAAGCCGGGAGGGCCTTGTACGAGCAGTACTTC.